A single T cell receptor (beta chain) is shown here with its context. Its antigen is unidentified. The sample belongs to a study of T cells in localized non-small cell lung cancer. V was shortened by 2 bases and J by 3 bases, with 11 bases between the two germline ends. This CDR3 comprises 16 residues. Germline values: CDR1 MNHNY, CDR2 SVGAGI (reference sequence). Here immunoSEQ multiplex PCR was the method, and the copy in TCRdb shows in-frame clones only, minus some. The repertoire has around 36,000 clones, around 75% of them found once; the top ten carry about 32%. Study-wide points: Sequencing involved a lone tumor region, leaving heterogeneity possible.

Source: PBMCs, taken before any cancer treatment. The V gene is TRBV6-6, the J gene TRBJ2-6; D possibly corresponds to TRBD2 (6 bases). The source is a woman aged 40 to 75 with stage II squamous cell lung carcinoma. The CDR3 region has the DNA TGTGCCAGCAGTTACACCGGGGGAGGTGGGGCCAACGTCCTGACTTTC. Its protein product is CASSYTGGGGANVLTF.